The 22 T cell receptor beta chains given below trace back to one sample, sequenced in a study of CD8 T cells in Susac syndrome. After extraction with the RNeasy kit, about 0.45 to 1 ug of the RNA was reverse transcribed using random hexamers. TCRdb independently ran MiXCR on the immunoSEQ multiplex PCR reads; one entry per CDR3 protein. The table lists 130,000 or so distinct CDR3 sequences, roughly 92% of them singletons, with more than 0.095% in the top ten. The source material was CD4+ T cells from PBMCs. These receptors were collected from a human donor in good health.

The rearrangement uses TRBV3-1 and TRBJ2-1, with 8 nucleotides matching TRBD1. The CDR3 consists of 13 residues. Germline trimming cut 6 bases from V and 8 bases from J; bases unmatched to any gene: 6. The germline gives CDR1 LGHDT, CDR2 YNNKEL (reference sequence). CDR3 region: CASRGQGAYEQFF. In DNA, the CDR3 is TGTGCCAGCAGAGGACAGGGAGCGTATGAGCAGTTCTTC.

Comment on this clonotype: One junction end disagrees with the germline gene, perhaps due to a read error. This chain links TRBV29-1 with TRBJ2-7; TRBD1 matches at 9 bases. The germline V gene has CDR1 SQVTM and CDR2 ANQGSEA. The CDR3 is 14 residues long. The CDR3 protein is CIVSKGTGSYEQYF. In nucleotides, the CDR3 is TGCATCGTTAGCAAGGGGACAGGGAGTTACGAGCAGTACTTC.

The chain is built from TRBV9 and TRBJ2-5; a weak D match, TRBD2 (5 bases). The length of the CDR3 is 12 residues. Trimming shortened V by 3 bases and J by 4 bases, and 7 bases separated the two germline ends. CDR1 is SGDLS and CDR2 is YYNGEE in the germline V gene. CDR3 sequence (DNA): TGTGCCAGCAGCGCCCGGGGAGAGACCCAGTACTTC. Translating it yields CASSARGETQYF.

The rearrangement uses TRBV25-1 and TRBJ1-2; maybe TRBD1 (5 bases). This CDR3 has 16 residues. Germline V gene data show CDR1 as MGHDK and CDR2 as SYGVNS. The V gene lost 1 base and the J gene lost 8 bases, with 20 bases spanning the gap. The CDR3 DNA sequence: TGTGCCAGCAGTGAATCGTACTGGTGGGGGGTCGAAGGCTACACCTTC. Translated, it gives CASSESYWWGVEGYTF.

This rearrangement joins TRBV10-3 to TRBJ2-5, with 11 bases matching TRBD2. Losses at the gene ends were 6 bases for V and 4 bases for J; bases not matched to a gene: 7. The CDR3 contains 15 residues. Germline loops: CDR1 ENHRY, CDR2 SYGVKD. CDR3 amino acids: CAIRSSGRALETQYF. The CDR3 DNA follows: TGTGCCATCAGAAGTAGCGGGAGGGCCTTAGAGACCCAGTACTTC.

The chain combines TRBV20-1 with TRBJ2-2; TRBD1 is a possible D gene (6 bases). This CDR3 comprises 14 residues. Trimming cost V 6 bases and J 3 bases, with 14 bases left between them. Germline-derived CDR1 and CDR2 are DFQATT and SNEGSKA (reference sequence). The CDR3 DNA is TGCAGTGCCCGTCGCAGGGGTCACACCGGGGAGCTGTTTTTT. It codes for CSARRRGHTGELFF.

DNA of the CDR3: TGTGCCAGTAGTTTTGACAGGGGCACTGAAGCTTTCTTT. Its translation: CASSFDRGTEAFF. The rearrangement joins TRBV19 to TRBJ1-1; 8 positions agree with TRBD1. CDR3 length: 13 residues. Trimming removed 5 bases from V and 4 bases from J; junction bases left unmatched: 3. CDR1 is LNHDA and CDR2 is SQIVND in the germline V gene (reference sequence).

This chain joins TRBV6-2 or TRBV6-3 and TRBJ2-1, with 9 positions matching TRBD2. The CDR3 loop spans 15 amino acids. V dropped 7 bases and J dropped 7; count of bases not matched to a gene: 11. Germline CDR1 reads MNHEY; CDR2 reads SVGEGT. Here the CDR3 reads CASTGWSSGINEQFF. The DNA of the CDR3 is TGTGCCAGCACCGGATGGTCTAGCGGGATTAATGAGCAGTTCTTC.

V gene TRBV18 combines with J gene TRBJ1-1; tentatively, D is TRBD1 (5 bases). CDR3 size: 14 residues. The V gene lost 3 bases and the J gene lost 10 bases, with 18 bases spanning the gap. CDR1 is KGHSH, CDR2 LQKENI, per germline. The CDR3 sequence is CASSPDRDAIRAFF. CDR3 coding DNA: TGTGCCAGCTCACCGGACCGGGACGCGATAAGAGCTTTCTTT.

The chain links TRBV2 to TRBJ1-5; TRBD1 might be the D (5 bases). This CDR3 has 14 residues. Trimming pared 1 base from V and 3 bases from J, leaving 7 bases between. Germline-derived CDR1 and CDR2 are SNHLY and FYNNEI. The CDR3, as DNA: TGTGCCAGCAGTGAAGGACAGAACAATCAGCCCCAGCATTTT. The encoded protein is CASSEGQNNQPQHF.

This clonotype was recorded a few times. This rearrangement joins TRBV5-6 to TRBJ2-7, with D perhaps matching TRBD2 (5 bases). There are 19 residues in the CDR3. Looked up from germline, CDR1 is SGHDT and CDR2 is YYEEEE. V was cut by 4 bases and J by 4 bases, with 30 bases left in between. The CDR3 DNA is TGTGCCAGCAGCAATCCTAGCTCGTGGGCGAGGGATGCGTCATACGAGCAGTACTTC. Translating gives CASSNPSSWARDASYEQYF.

The genes are TRBV29-1 and TRBJ2-5, with TRBD2 matching over 8 bases. With 4 bases clipped from V and 5 bases from J, the junction kept 6 bases outside the gene matches. CDR1 SQVTM and CDR2 ANQGSEA come from the germline V gene. The length of the CDR3 is 13 residues. CDR3: CSVGAGGTETQYF. The CDR3 nucleotides read TGCAGCGTTGGGGCGGGAGGCACCGAGACCCAGTACTTC.

The CDR3 DNA follows: TGTGCCAGCTCACCATCCGGGACAGGGGGCCCCTTACAGTACTTC. Residues: CASSPSGTGGPLQYF. The chain recombines TRBV18 with TRBJ2-5, with 12 bases matching TRBD1. The J segment lost 11 bases and the V segment lost 2 bases, leaving 9 bases of the junction unmatched. This CDR3 comprises 15 residues. The germline V gene encodes CDR1 KGHSH and CDR2 LQKENI.

This clonotype occurred a few times. V usage is TRBV5-1 and J usage is TRBJ2-3; D not resolved. The V gene's germline CDR1 is SGHRS and CDR2 YFSETQ. The CDR3 length is 14 residues. Deletions cut 0 bases from V and 2 bases from J, with 7 bases between. The CDR3 sequence: CASSLGQATDTQYF. In DNA, the CDR3 is TGCGCCAGCAGCTTGGGGCAGGCCACAGATACGCAGTATTTT.

A few counts support this clonotype. The J gene is TRBJ2-4, the V gene TRBV3-1, with 9 bases matching TRBD1. The J segment lost 7 bases and the V segment lost 1 base, leaving 5 bases of the junction unmatched. The CDR3 is made up of 15 amino acids. Germline V gives CDR1 LGHDT, CDR2 YNNKEL (reference sequence). CDR3 amino acids: CASSQVGTGSNIQYF. The CDR3 DNA follows: TGTGCCAGCAGCCAAGTTGGGACAGGGAGTAACATTCAGTACTTC.

The J gene is TRBJ2-1, the V gene TRBV6-5, with D perhaps matching TRBD2 (5 bases). V was clipped by 0 bases and J by 7 bases, with 25 bases between them. CDR1 MNHEY and CDR2 SVGAGI come from the germline V gene. This CDR3 comprises 19 residues. CDR3 residues: CASSYSNTRIGLASNEQFF. DNA for the CDR3: TGTGCCAGCAGTTACTCGAATACCCGTATTGGACTGGCGTCGAATGAGCAGTTCTTC.

The table lists this clonotype with a few counts. The genes are TRBV20-1 and TRBJ2-1; D is unclear. V was pared by 5 bases and J by 2 bases, with 7 bases between. Germline V gene lookup returns CDR1 DFQATT and CDR2 SNEGSKA (reference sequence). The CDR3 sequence is 12 residues long. In nucleotides, the CDR3 is TGCAGTGCTGATGTCCCCTACAATGAGCAGTTCTTC. Its translation is CSADVPYNEQFF.

The chain joins TRBV6-5 to TRBJ2-4, with 9 nucleotides matching TRBD2. Germline values: CDR1 MNHEY, CDR2 SVGAGI. This CDR3 is 16 amino acids long. Unmatched junction bases numbered 7, after V lost 4 bases and J lost 3 bases. In DNA, the CDR3 is TGTGCCAGCAGTTCCTGGACTAGCGACGGCAAAAACATTCAGTACTTC. Protein product: CASSSWTSDGKNIQYF.

The chain carries TRBV10-3 and TRBJ1-4; no definite D call. Germline assignment: CDR1 ENHRY and CDR2 SYGVKD. V lost 0 bases, J lost 3 bases, and 8 bases lay in between. The CDR3 loop spans 15 amino acids. Here the CDR3 DNA reads TGTGCCATCAGTGAGTCTGGGAGTTCTAATGAAAAACTGTTTTTT. It specifies CAISESGSSNEKLFF.

V gene TRBV28 combines with J gene TRBJ2-7; the match to TRBD1 covers 7 bases. This CDR3 region has 13 residues. V lost 7 bases to trimming and J lost 2 bases; unmatched junction nucleotides: 5. Germline V gives CDR1 MDHEN, CDR2 SYDVKM. For the CDR3, the DNA is TGTGCCAGCATGACGACAGGGACCTACGAGCAGTACTTC. Translating it yields CASMTTGTYEQYF.

The V and J genes are TRBV7-9 and TRBJ1-5; possibly TRBD1 for D (6 bases). Trimming left V 6 bases short and J 2 bases short, with 17 bases between. The germline V gene has CDR1 SEHNR and CDR2 FQNEAQ (reference sequence). The CDR3 has 16 amino acids. The CDR3 is CASSYTGIGGNQPQHF. The CDR3, as DNA: TGTGCCAGCAGTTATACAGGGATAGGAGGCAATCAGCCCCAGCATTTT. Together with reference TRBV7-9 and TRBJ1-5, the CDR3 gives the full variable domain: DTGVSQNPRHKITKRGQNVTFRCDPISEHNRLYWYRQTLGQGPEFLTYFQNEAQLEKSRLLSDRFSAERPKGSFSTLEIQRTEQGDSAMYLCASSYTGIGGNQPQHFGDGTRLSIL.

This chain links TRBV12-3 or TRBV12-4 with TRBJ2-5; D might be TRBD1 (6 bases). Trimming cost V 5 bases and J 3 bases, with 13 bases left between them. The CDR3 extends over 14 amino acids. The CDR3 region is CASSPPGQKETQYF. CDR3 DNA sequence: TGTGCCAGCAGTCCCCCGGGACAAAAAGAGACCCAGTACTTC.